Below are 14 T cell receptor beta chains sequenced from a single sample in a study of technical replicates of blood from a handful of donors. Using immunoSEQ multiplex PCR, the repertoire was profiled, and TCRdb retains in-frame clones only, with some absent. The sample holds some 60,000 clones, roughly 91% seen once. The sample consisted of PBMCs. These receptors came from a human donor in good health. Some clones in this sample may be carry-over from other donors' samples.

This clone has just one count. The rearrangement uses TRBV6-5 and TRBJ1-2, with D possibly TRBD1 on 5 matching bases. Germline values: CDR1 MNHEY, CDR2 SVGAGI. V was pared by 2 bases and J by 1 base, with 14 bases between. The CDR3 runs to 16 residues. For the CDR3, the DNA is TGTGCCAGCAGTTACAGGCAGGGAGGCGGTAACTATGGCTACACCTTC. Its protein product is CASSYRQGGGNYGYTF.

The J gene is TRBJ1-2, the V gene TRBV25-1; 8 bases align to TRBD1. This CDR3 is 14 amino acids long. The ends lost 5 bases at V and 3 bases at J; junction bases unmatched: 5. CDR1 and CDR2 from the germline V gene are MGHDK and SYGVNS. The CDR3 loop reads CASSKTTGDYGYTF. The DNA of the CDR3 is TGTGCCAGCAGTAAAACGACAGGGGACTATGGCTACACCTTC.

The chain combines TRBV5-1 with TRBJ2-3, with D possibly being TRBD1 (6 bases). The CDR3 extends over 13 amino acids. CDR1 SGHRS and CDR2 YFSETQ come from the germline V gene. The germline V and J ends were trimmed by 0 bases and 6 bases, with 8 bases remaining between them. The CDR3 here is CASSLAGQDTQYF. CDR3 DNA: TGCGCCAGCAGCTTGGCCGGACAGGATACGCAGTATTTT.

CDR3 coding DNA: TGTGCCAGTAGTATTCGGAGTCTTGGAAACACCATATATTTT. Amino acid sequence: CASSIRSLGNTIYF. V usage is TRBV19 and J usage is TRBJ1-3, with D unresolved. The CDR3 has 14 residues. Trimming took off 3 bases at V and 3 bases at J, with 9 bases between the two ends. The germline gives CDR1 LNHDA, CDR2 SQIVND (reference sequence).

The chain couples TRBV13 to TRBJ1-1, with a weak D call TRBD1 (5 bases). Trimming cost V 4 bases and J 9 bases, with 15 bases left between them. Germline V gene sequence: CDR1 PRHDT, CDR2 FYEKMQ (reference sequence). The CDR3 runs 13 residues. The CDR3, as DNA: TGTGCCAGCAGCTCCAGCCCCAGGGTTCAAGCTTTCTTT. Translated, it gives CASSSSPRVQAFF. Drawing the rest from reference TRBV13 and TRBJ1-1, the complete variable domain is AAGVIQSPRHLIKEKRETATLKCYPIPRHDTVYWYQQGPGQDPQFLISFYEKMQSDKGSIPDRFSAQQFSDYHSELNMSSLELGDSALYFCASSSSPRVQAFFGQGTRLTVV.

CDR3 amino acids: CASYFRNTIYF. CDR3 in DNA: TGTGCCAGCTACTTCCGAAACACCATATATTTT. The J gene is TRBJ1-3, the V gene TRBV6-5; D unclear. Per the germline V gene, CDR1 is MNHEY and CDR2 is SVGAGI. This CDR3 spans 11 amino acids. Trimming stripped 8 bases from V and 5 bases from J, with 7 bases between.

The chain employs TRBV9 and TRBJ1-2; weak D call: TRBD1 (6 bases). Trimming left V 3 bases short and J 8 bases short, with 20 bases between. The germline CDR1 and CDR2 sequences are SGDLS and YYNGEE. This CDR3 is 15 amino acids long. The CDR3 spells CASSGNSGGAMGYTF. CDR3 DNA: TGTGCCAGCAGCGGAAACAGTGGGGGGGCGATGGGCTACACCTTC.

This chain joins TRBV5-1 and TRBJ2-1; 7 positions match TRBD2. V dropped 6 bases and J dropped 0; count of bases not matched to a gene: 6. The germline V gene encodes CDR1 SGHRS and CDR2 YFSETQ. This CDR3 contains 15 residues. The CDR3 region has the DNA TGCGCCAGCACCGCGGGGGTAAGCTCCTACAATGAGCAGTTCTTC. Encoded protein: CASTAGVSSYNEQFF.

The rearrangement links TRBV6-5 to TRBJ2-1; TRBD2 matches at 10 bases. J lost 8 bases, V lost 6 bases, and 7 bases had no gene match. The germline gives CDR1 MNHEY, CDR2 SVGAGI. This CDR3 has 14 amino acids. The CDR3: CASRSGTSVHEQFF. In DNA, the CDR3 is TGTGCCAGCAGGTCCGGGACTAGCGTCCATGAGCAGTTCTTC.

The V and J genes are TRBV5-4 and TRBJ2-3; D is unresolved. V was shortened by 3 bases and J by 4 bases, with 9 bases between the two germline ends. This CDR3 has 13 residues. Germline V CDR1 and CDR2: SGHNT, YYREEE (reference sequence). CDR3 bases: TGTGCCAGCAGCTCACCACTGGCAGATACGCAGTATTTT. The encoded protein is CASSSPLADTQYF. The full variable domain, its missing parts supplied by reference TRBV5-4 and TRBJ2-3, is ETGVTQSPTHLIKTRGQQVTLRCSSQSGHNTVSWYQQALGQGPQFIFQYYREEENGRGNFPPRFSGLQFPNYSSELNVNALELDDSALYLCASSSPLADTQYFGPGTRLTVL.

The rearrangement links TRBV7-9 to TRBJ2-1; TRBD2 matches 14 bases. The germline V gene encodes CDR1 SEHNR and CDR2 FQNEAQ (reference sequence). This CDR3 contains 15 residues. The V gene end was trimmed by 3 bases and the J gene end by 7 bases; junction bases not matched to a gene: 2. The CDR3 sequence is CASSLTSGRGNEQFF. CDR3 nucleotides: TGTGCCAGCAGCTTGACTAGCGGGAGGGGTAATGAGCAGTTCTTC.

This clone was detected a few times. The chain combines TRBV15 with TRBJ2-1, with 13 nucleotides matching TRBD2. Unmatched junction bases numbered 3, after V lost 1 base and J lost 9 bases. CDR3 length: 15 residues. Germline lookup yields CDR1 LNHNV and CDR2 YYDKDF (reference sequence). CDR3 sequence (DNA): TGTGCCACCAGCAGAGGGACTAGCGGGAGTACTGAGCAGTTCTTC. This gives the protein CATSRGTSGSTEQFF.

The V and J genes are TRBV18 and TRBJ2-6; maybe TRBD2 (5 bases). The CDR3 is 18 amino acids. Germline CDR1 and CDR2: KGHSH and LQKENI. Trimming pared 4 bases from V and 1 base from J, leaving 17 bases between. As DNA, the CDR3 is TGTGCCAGCTCACGGGAGACGGGATTCCTATCTGGGGCCAACGTCCTGACTTTC. Translating gives CASSRETGFLSGANVLTF.

CDR3 coding DNA: TGTGCCTGGAGTTTAAGTACAGGGAATCAGCCCCAGCATTTT. This encodes CAWSLSTGNQPQHF. V and J are TRBV30 and TRBJ1-5; D may be TRBD1 (6 bases). Trimming removed 2 bases from V and 4 bases from J, with 12 bases in between. The germline CDR1 and CDR2 sequences are GTSNPN and SVGIG (reference sequence). The CDR3 loop spans 14 amino acids.